The sequence of this T cell receptor beta chain was determined in a study of OX40 agonist ivuxolimab in advanced cancers. V lost 7 bases, J lost 5 bases, and 7 bases stayed unmatched. Germline V lookup: CDR1 MDHEN, CDR2 SYDVKM. CDR3 length equals 14 residues. TCRdb's table, derived via immunoSEQ multiplex PCR, lists solely in-frame clones and lacks some. Of 55,000 to 90,000 clones listed, roughly 80% are singletons. V is TRBV28 and J is TRBJ1-5; TRBD1 matches 8 bases. The source of this sequence is an adult with an advanced solid tumor such as melanoma, head and neck, liver or kidney cancer. Sequences were derived from CD4+ or CD8+ T cells sorted from blood, sampled in a trial of the OX40 agonist ivuxolimab. CDR3 protein: CASTTGGGHQPQHF. CDR3 bases: TGTGCCAGCACCACAGGGGGGGGTCATCAGCCCCAGCATTTT.